A single sample gave rise to the 11 T cell receptor beta chains below, sequenced in a study of blood T cell repertoires in COVID-19 (dated by TCRdb to about 2020). Library prep was done by the immunoSEQ multiplex PCR assay. The table was pulled from immuneACCESS by TCRdb, which kept in-frame rearrangements only. Such tables lose some clones; where checked, under half of the loss comes from unresolved V genes, and the rest has no known cause. This sample has under 200,000 clones in its table, and around nine tenths of those were observed once. The ten largest clones capture 20% to 25% of the sample. Sequencing was carried out using peripheral blood. The receptors come from a man in his 60s with active or convalescent COVID-19.

The chain uses TRBV10-3 and TRBJ2-3; TRBD2 matches 11 bases. The CDR3 length is 14 residues. CDR1 is ENHRY and CDR2 is SYGVKD in the germline V gene. With 6 bases clipped from V and 6 bases from J, the junction kept 5 bases outside the gene matches. In DNA form, the CDR3 reads TGTGCCATCAGGGTAGCGGGGGGGCTCGATACGCAGTATTTT. Amino acids: CAIRVAGGLDTQYF.

This chain joins TRBV5-1 and TRBJ1-5, with TRBD1 matching over 7 bases. The V and J ends lost 4 bases and 2 bases, in that order; junction bases with no gene match: 6. The CDR3 contains 15 residues. CDR1 is SGHRS and CDR2 is YFSETQ in the germline V gene. The CDR3 reads CASSPTGNGNQPQHF. The CDR3 DNA reads TGCGCCAGCAGCCCGACAGGGAATGGCAATCAGCCCCAGCATTTT.

CDR3 coding DNA: TGTGCCAGCAGCCAACAGGGGAGGGGAGATGAAAAACTGTTTTTT. Translating it yields CASSQQGRGDEKLFF. This chain uses TRBV4-2 with TRBJ1-4; possible D gene TRBD1, 6 bases. Trimming shortened V by 2 bases and J by 6 bases, and 13 bases separated the two germline ends. The CDR3 length is 15 residues. Germline CDR1 LGHNA, CDR2 YNFKEQ.

The chain has TRBV7-3 and TRBJ2-7; D may be TRBD2 (6 bases). The CDR3 is 13 amino acids. Trimming removed 1 base from V and 6 bases from J, with 10 bases in between. Germline CDR1 reads SGHTA; CDR2 reads FQGTGA. The CDR3 region is CASSLNGAGEQYF. In nucleotides, the CDR3 is TGTGCCAGCAGCTTAAATGGAGCGGGCGAGCAGTACTTC.

The chain is built from TRBV2 and TRBJ1-2, with D maybe TRBD1 (6 bases). V was clipped by 5 bases and J by 3 bases, with 16 bases between them. Germline V gene lookup returns CDR1 SNHLY and CDR2 FYNNEI. This CDR3 contains 15 residues. CDR3 in DNA: TGTGCCAGCAGTAAAGAAACAGGGCCGTACTATGGCTACACCTTC. This sequence encodes CASSKETGPYYGYTF. Supplemented by reference TRBV2 and TRBJ1-2, the full variable domain reads EPEVTQTPSHQVTQMGQEVILRCVPISNHLYFYWYRQILGQKVEFLVSFYNNEISEKSEIFDDQFSVERPDGSNFTLKIRSTKLEDSAMYFCASSKETGPYYGYTFGSGTRLTVV.

The chain combines TRBV5-6 with TRBJ2-3; TRBD1 matches 9 bases. There are 15 residues in the CDR3. Germline CDR1 and CDR2: SGHDT and YYEEEE. After removal of 3 bases from V and 4 bases from J, the junction contained 6 bases not matched to a gene. The CDR3 reads CASSYPRQGADTQYF. The CDR3 DNA sequence: TGTGCCAGCAGCTACCCGCGACAGGGGGCAGATACGCAGTATTTT.

The table lists this clone with a count of one. V usage is TRBV6-5 and J usage is TRBJ1-1; tentatively, D is TRBD1 (5 bases). Germline V gene data show CDR1 as MNHEY and CDR2 as SVGAGI. The CDR3 has 15 residues. Trimming shortened V by 8 bases and J by 0 bases, and 16 bases separated the two germline ends. DNA for the CDR3: TGTGCCAGCCTCCCAAGACAGAATATGAACACTGAAGCTTTCTTT. As protein: CASLPRQNMNTEAFF.

The chain recombines TRBV2 with TRBJ2-1; possibly TRBD2 for D (6 bases). The germline gives CDR1 SNHLY, CDR2 FYNNEI. With 0 bases removed from V and 6 bases from J, the gap between germline ends came to 12 bases. CDR3 length: 15 residues. Written as DNA, the CDR3 is TGTGCCAGCAGTGAAGCCCGGGAGCCTAGCAATGAGCAGTTCTTC. It is translated as CASSEAREPSNEQFF.

The V gene is TRBV9, the J gene TRBJ2-7, with 8 positions matching TRBD2. The CDR3 sequence is 15 residues long. Germline lookup yields CDR1 SGDLS and CDR2 YYNGEE. The J segment lost 5 bases and the V segment lost 0 bases, leaving 7 bases of the junction unmatched. CDR3 nucleotide sequence: TGTGCCAGCAGCGTAGGGGATTGGCGGGGGGACGAGCAGTACTTC. This encodes CASSVGDWRGDEQYF.

This chain connects TRBV5-1 to TRBJ2-3; 8 bases line up with TRBD1. J was trimmed by 2 bases and V by 4 bases; bases with no gene match: 6. There are 15 residues in the CDR3. Germline V CDR1 and CDR2: SGHRS, YFSETQ. The CDR3 DNA reads as TGCGCCAGCAGCCCGGGACAGGCTATCACAGATACGCAGTATTTT. This sequence encodes CASSPGQAITDTQYF.

The chain employs TRBV5-6 and TRBJ2-3, with 10 bases aligning to TRBD2. Germline-derived CDR1 and CDR2 are SGHDT and YYEEEE. J gave up 6 bases and V 0 bases, and 10 bases lay outside the gene matches. The CDR3 covers 17 residues. The CDR3 DNA is TGTGCCAGCAGCTTGGGACCCAGCGGGGGGGCCTCGGATACGCAGTATTTT. The encoded protein is CASSLGPSGGASDTQYF. The full variable domain, with the rest looked up from reference TRBV5-6 and TRBJ2-3, is DAGVTQSPTHLIKTRGQQVTLRCSPKSGHDTVSWYQQALGQGPQFIFQYYEEEERQRGNFPDRFSGHQFPNYSSELNVNALLLGDSALYLCASSLGPSGGASDTQYFGPGTRLTVL.